This record covers a single T cell receptor (beta chain). These data belong to a study of blood T cell repertoires in COVID-19. Study-wide background: The cDNA or gDNA used as material had been derived from T cells, B-cell-depleted T cells, or PBMCs.

V dropped 2 bases and J dropped 14; count of bases not matched to a gene: 4. The CDR3 totals 11 residues. Per germline, CDR1 LGHDT and CDR2 YNNKEL (reference sequence). The protocol was immunoSEQ multiplex PCR, while the TCRdb copy is restricted to in-frame clones and leaves out a portion. This sample has some 350,000 clones, with 87% found just once. The clonotype originates from a woman aged 45-59 years with COVID-19, enrolled during active disease. The chain uses TRBV3-1 (or the pseudogene TRBV3-2) and TRBJ1-2, with 8 bases that match TRBD1. Sequencing was done on a sample of peripheral blood. CDR3 protein: CASSQQGAYTF. The DNA for the CDR3 is TGTGCCAGCAGCCAACAGGGGGCCTATACCTTC.